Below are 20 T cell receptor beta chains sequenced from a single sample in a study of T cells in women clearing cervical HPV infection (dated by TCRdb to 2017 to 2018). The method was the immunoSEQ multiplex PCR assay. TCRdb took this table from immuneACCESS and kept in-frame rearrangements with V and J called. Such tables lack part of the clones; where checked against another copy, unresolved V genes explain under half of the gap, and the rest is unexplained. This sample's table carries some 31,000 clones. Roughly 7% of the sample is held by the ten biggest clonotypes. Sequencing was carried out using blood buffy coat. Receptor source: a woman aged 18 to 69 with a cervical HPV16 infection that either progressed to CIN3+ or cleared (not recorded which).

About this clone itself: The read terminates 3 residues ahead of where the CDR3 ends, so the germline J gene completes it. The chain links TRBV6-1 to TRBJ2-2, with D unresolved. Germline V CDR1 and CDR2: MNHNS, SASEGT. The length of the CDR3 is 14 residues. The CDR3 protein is CASSEARAYSPLFF. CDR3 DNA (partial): TGTGCCAGCAGTGAAGCAAGGGCTTATTCACCG.

CDR3 amino acids: CAWSVHRSTYSNQPQHF. The sequenced part of the CDR3 DNA is TGTGCCTGGAGTGTACACAGGTCTACTTATAGCAATCAGCCC. This chain joins TRBV30 and TRBJ1-5, with a possible D match to TRBD1 (5 bases). With the read ending 3 residues before the CDR3 end, the germline J gene is used to fill in that end. This CDR3 comprises 17 residues. V shed 0 bases and J shed 0 bases, with 15 bases lying between them. Germline loops: CDR1 GTSNPN, CDR2 SVGIG (reference sequence).

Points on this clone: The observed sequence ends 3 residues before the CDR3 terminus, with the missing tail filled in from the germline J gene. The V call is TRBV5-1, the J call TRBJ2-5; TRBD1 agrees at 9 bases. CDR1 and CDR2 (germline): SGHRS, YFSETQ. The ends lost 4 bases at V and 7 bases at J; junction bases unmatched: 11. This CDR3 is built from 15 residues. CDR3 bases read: TGCGCCAGCAGCCGATTGGGACAGGGTTTGGCGACC. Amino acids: CASSRLGQGLAT. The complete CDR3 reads CASSRLGQGLATQYF.

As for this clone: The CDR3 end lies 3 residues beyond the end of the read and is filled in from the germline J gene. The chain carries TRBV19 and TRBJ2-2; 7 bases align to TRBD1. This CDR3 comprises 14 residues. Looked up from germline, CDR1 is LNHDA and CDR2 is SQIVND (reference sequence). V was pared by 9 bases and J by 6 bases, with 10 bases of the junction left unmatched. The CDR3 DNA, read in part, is TGTGCCAGCTCTCCACAGGGGATCCCCGGGGAG. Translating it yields CASSPQGIPGE. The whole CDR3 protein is CASSPQGIPGELFF.

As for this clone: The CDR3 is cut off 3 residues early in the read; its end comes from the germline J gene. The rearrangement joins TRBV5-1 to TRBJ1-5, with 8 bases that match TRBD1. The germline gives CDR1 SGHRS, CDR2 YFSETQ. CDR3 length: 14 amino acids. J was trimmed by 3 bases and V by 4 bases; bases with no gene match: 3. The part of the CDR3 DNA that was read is TGCGCCAGCAGCCCGGGACAGGCCAATCAGCCC. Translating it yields CASSPGQANQP. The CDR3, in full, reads CASSPGQANQPQHF.

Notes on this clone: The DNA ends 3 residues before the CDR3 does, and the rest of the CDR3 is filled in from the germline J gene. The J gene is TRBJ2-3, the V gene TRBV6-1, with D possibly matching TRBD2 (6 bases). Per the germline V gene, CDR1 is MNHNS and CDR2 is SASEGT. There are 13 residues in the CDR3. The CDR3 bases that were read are TGTGCCAGCAGTGAAGGGTCGGCGGGGACG. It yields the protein CASSEGSAGT. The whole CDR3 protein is CASSEGSAGTQYF.

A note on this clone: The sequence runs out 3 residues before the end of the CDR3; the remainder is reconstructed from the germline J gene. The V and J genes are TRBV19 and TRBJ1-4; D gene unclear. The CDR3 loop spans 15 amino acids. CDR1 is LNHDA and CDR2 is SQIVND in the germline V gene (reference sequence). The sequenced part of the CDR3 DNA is TGTGCCAGTAGTATATTTCGGACTTCGGATTCACCA. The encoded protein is CASSIFRTSDSP. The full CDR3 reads CASSIFRTSDSPLFF.

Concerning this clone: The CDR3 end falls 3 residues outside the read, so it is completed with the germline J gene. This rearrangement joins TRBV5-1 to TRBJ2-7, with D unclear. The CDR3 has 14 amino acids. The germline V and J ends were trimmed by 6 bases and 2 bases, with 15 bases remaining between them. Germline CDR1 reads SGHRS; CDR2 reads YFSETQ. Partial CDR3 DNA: TGCGCCAGCAAAGGAGACCCCCTAGCCTACGAG. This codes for CASKGDPLAYE. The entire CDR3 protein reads CASKGDPLAYEQYF.

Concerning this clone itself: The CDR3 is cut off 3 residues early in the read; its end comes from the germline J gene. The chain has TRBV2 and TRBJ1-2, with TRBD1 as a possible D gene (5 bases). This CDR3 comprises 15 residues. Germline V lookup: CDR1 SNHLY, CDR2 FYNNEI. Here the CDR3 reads CASSGGENGRGGYTF. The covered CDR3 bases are TGTGCCAGCAGTGGTGGGGAAAACGGCCGGGGGGGC.

Incomplete CDR3 DNA: TGTGCCAGCAGTGAAGTAGGAGACAGGGAA. This sequence encodes CASSEVGDRE. The CDR3 reads in full as CASSEVGDREAFF. V usage is TRBV6-1 and J usage is TRBJ1-1, with D tentatively TRBD1 (6 bases). The CDR3 end lies 3 residues beyond the end of the read and is filled in from the germline J gene. The CDR3 spans 13 residues. CDR1 is MNHNS, CDR2 SASEGT, per germline.

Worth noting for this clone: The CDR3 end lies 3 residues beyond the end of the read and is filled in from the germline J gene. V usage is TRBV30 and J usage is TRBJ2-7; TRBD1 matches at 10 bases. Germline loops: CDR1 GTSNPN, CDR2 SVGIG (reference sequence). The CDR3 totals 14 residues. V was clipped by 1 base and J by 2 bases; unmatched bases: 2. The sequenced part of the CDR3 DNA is TGTGCCTGGAGTGCGGGACAGGGGACCTACGAG. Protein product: CAWSAGQGTYE. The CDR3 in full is CAWSAGQGTYEQYF. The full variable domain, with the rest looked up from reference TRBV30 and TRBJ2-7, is SQTIHQWPATLVQPVGSPLSLECTVEGTSNPNLYWYRQAAGRGLQLLFYSVGIGQISSEVPQNLSASRPQDRQFILSSKKLLLSDSGFYLCAWSAGQGTYEQYFGPGTRLTVT.

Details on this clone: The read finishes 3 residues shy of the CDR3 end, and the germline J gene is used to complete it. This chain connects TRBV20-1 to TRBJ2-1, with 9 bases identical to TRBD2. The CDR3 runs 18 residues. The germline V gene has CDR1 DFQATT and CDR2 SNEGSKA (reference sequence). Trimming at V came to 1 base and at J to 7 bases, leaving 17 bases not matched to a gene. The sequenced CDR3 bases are TGCAGTGCTAGAGTTCATCCGGGACTAGCTTCGAGGCGGAATGAG. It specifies CSARVHPGLASRRNE. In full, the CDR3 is CSARVHPGLASRRNEQFF.

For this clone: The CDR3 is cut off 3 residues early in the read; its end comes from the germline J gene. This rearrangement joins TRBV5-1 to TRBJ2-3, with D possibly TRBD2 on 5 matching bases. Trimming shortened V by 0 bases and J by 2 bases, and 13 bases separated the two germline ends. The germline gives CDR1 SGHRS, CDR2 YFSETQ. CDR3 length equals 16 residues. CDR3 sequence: CASSLGASSSTDTQYF. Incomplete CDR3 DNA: TGCGCCAGCAGCTTGGGGGCTAGCAGCTCCACAGATACG.

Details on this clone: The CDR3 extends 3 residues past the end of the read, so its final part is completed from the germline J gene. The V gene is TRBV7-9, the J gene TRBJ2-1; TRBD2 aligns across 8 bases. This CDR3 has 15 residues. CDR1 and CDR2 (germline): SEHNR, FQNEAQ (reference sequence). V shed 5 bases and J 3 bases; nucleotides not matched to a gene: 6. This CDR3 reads CASSPGTRIYNEQFF. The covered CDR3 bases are TGTGCCAGCAGCCCCGGGACTAGAATCTACAATGAG.

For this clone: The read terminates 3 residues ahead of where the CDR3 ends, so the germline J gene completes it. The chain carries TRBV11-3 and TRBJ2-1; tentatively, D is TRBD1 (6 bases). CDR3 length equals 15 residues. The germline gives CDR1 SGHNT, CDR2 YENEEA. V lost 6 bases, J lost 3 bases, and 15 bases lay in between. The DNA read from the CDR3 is TGTGCCAGCAGAGTAACAGGGACAAACTACAATGAG. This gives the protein CASRVTGTNYNE. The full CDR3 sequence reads CASRVTGTNYNEQFF.

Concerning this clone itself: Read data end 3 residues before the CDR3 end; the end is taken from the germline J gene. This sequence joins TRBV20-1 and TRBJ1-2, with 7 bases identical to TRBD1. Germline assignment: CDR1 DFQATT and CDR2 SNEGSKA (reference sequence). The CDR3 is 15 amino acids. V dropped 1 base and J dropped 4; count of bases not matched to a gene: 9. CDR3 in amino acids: CSARVTRGRPYGYTF. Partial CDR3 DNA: TGCAGTGCTAGAGTGACAAGGGGGCGTCCCTATGGC.

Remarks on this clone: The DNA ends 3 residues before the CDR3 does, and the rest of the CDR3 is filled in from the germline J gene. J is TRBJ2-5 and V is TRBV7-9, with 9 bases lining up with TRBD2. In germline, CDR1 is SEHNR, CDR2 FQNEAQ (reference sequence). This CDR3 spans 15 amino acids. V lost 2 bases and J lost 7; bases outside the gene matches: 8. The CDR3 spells CASSLLIAGEGTQYF. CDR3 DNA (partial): TGTGCCAGCAGCTTACTTATAGCGGGAGAGGGGACC.

The CDR3: CASSTVSQETQYF. Partial CDR3 DNA: TGTGCCAGCAGTACAGTCTCACAAGAGACC. The chain couples TRBV5-6 to TRBJ2-5; no clear D gene. The CDR3 end falls 3 residues outside the read, so it is completed with the germline J gene. Germline V gene sequence: CDR1 SGHDT, CDR2 YYEEEE. This CDR3 region has 13 residues. Trimming took off 5 bases at V and 2 bases at J, with 10 bases between the two ends.

Here the CDR3 reads CASSDSWTSGRCEQYF. The part of the CDR3 DNA that was read is TGTGCCAGCAGTGACTCATGGACTAGCGGGAGATGCGAG. V is TRBV6-4 and J is TRBJ2-7; TRBD2 aligns across 13 bases. The read gets to within 3 residues of the CDR3 end, and the germline J gene fills in the rest. The germline V gene encodes CDR1 MRHNA and CDR2 SNTAGT. Trimming at V came to 0 bases and at J to 6 bases, leaving 5 bases not matched to a gene. There are 16 residues in the CDR3.

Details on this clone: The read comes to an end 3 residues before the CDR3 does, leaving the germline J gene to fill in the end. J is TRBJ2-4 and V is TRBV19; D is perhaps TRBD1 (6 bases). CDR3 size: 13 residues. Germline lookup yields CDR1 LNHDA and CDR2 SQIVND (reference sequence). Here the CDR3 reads CASSYTGNYGQYF. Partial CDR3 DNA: TGTGCCAGTAGTTATACAGGGAACTATGGT.